The entry that follows covers one TCR beta chain sequence. The data derive from a study of blood T cells in healthy people across ages. CDR1 MDHEN and CDR2 SYDVKM come from the germline V gene. The CDR3 consists of 16 residues. The V gene lost 8 bases and the J gene lost 0 bases, with 17 bases spanning the gap. A sample-barcoded 5' primer and a J-beta primer mix were used in a second PCR of about 7 to 12 cycles. Each cDNA molecule, via a template-switch adaptor with 12 random nucleotides, was tagged. From the 5' RACE reads, TCRdb called clonotypes with MiXCR, one entry per CDR3 protein. Of 600,000 to 850,000 distinct CDR3 sequences detected, about 25% appear once; the ten largest clones hold more than 8.5%. This sample was shared with a second study, whose subject was T cells of mothers and their children. That source reports: Donation involved three healthy Caucasian mothers and the six children that they had. In the second PCR, M1S primer introduced barcodes and 2-4 random bases. Slightly higher but non-significant overlap marked related mother-child pairs versus unrelated pairs.

This TCR came from a boy younger than 18 in good health. Material for sequencing was blood. This rearrangement joins TRBV28 to TRBJ1-5; possibly TRBD1 for D (6 bases). In DNA, the CDR3 is TGTGCCAGCGGAGGAGGGGGGGCCCTTAGCAATCAGCCCCAGCATTTT. Translated, it gives CASGGGGALSNQPQHF. Filled out from reference TRBV28 and TRBJ1-5, the complete variable domain reads DVKVTQSSRYLVKRTGEKVFLECVQDMDHENMFWYRQDPGLGLRLIYFSYDVKMKEKGDIPEGYSVSREKKERFSLILESASTNQTSMYLCASGGGGALSNQPQHFGDGTRLSIL.